Below, 9 T cell receptor beta chains from the same sample are listed, as sequenced in a study of neoadjuvant anti-PD-1 for oral cavity cancer. Using immunoSEQ multiplex PCR, the repertoire was profiled, and TCRdb retains in-frame clones only, with some absent. The table lists some 33,000 clones, roughly 79% of them singletons. Specified time point: after neoadjuvant nivolumab, at surgical resection. The input for sequencing was PBMCs, taken after nivolumab (anti-PD-1) treatment. Every receptor here comes from a person between 35 and 79 years old with oral cavity squamous cell carcinoma.

V is TRBV29-1 and J is TRBJ2-7; 12 bases map to TRBD1. V trimming: 6 bases; J trimming: 1 base; junction bases outside the gene matches: 1. Per germline, CDR1 SQVTM and CDR2 ANQGSEA. This CDR3 has 13 amino acids. CDR3: CSVGQGASYEQYF. The CDR3, as DNA: TGCAGCGTGGGACAGGGGGCTTCCTACGAGCAGTACTTC.

V gene TRBV5-6 combines with J gene TRBJ2-5; no clear D gene. Germline V gives CDR1 SGHDT, CDR2 YYEEEE. This CDR3 comprises 13 residues. Trimming removed 4 bases from V and 4 bases from J, with 11 bases in between. The CDR3 loop reads CASSTLAGETQYF. The DNA of the CDR3 is TGTGCCAGCAGCACCCTGGCCGGAGAGACCCAGTACTTC.

This clone was recorded once. The chain links TRBV4-1 to TRBJ2-3; TRBD2 aligns across 10 bases. The CDR3 has 15 residues. V shed 4 bases and J 0 bases; nucleotides not matched to a gene: 1. Germline V CDR1 and CDR2: MGHRA, YSYEKL. For the CDR3, the DNA is TGCGCCAGCAGCCTACTAGCGGGGAGCACAGATACGCAGTATTTT. It encodes CASSLLAGSTDTQYF.

This clone was seen just once. V is TRBV18 and J is TRBJ1-6, with a tentative D call TRBD1 (6 bases). The V end was cut by 4 bases, the J end by 7 bases, with 14 bases between. CDR3 length: 15 residues. The germline CDR1 and CDR2 sequences are KGHSH and LQKENI. CDR3 nucleotides: TGTGCCAGCTCACTACAGGGAACGGGCAATTCACCCCTCCACTTT. This gives the protein CASSLQGTGNSPLHF. Full variable domain (remainder filled in from reference TRBV18 and TRBJ1-6): NAGVMQNPRHLVRRRGQEARLRCSPMKGHSHVYWYRQLPEEGLKFMVYLQKENIIDESGMPKERFSAEFPKEGPSILRIQQVVRGDSAAYFCASSLQGTGNSPLHFGNGTRLTVT.

The chain is built from TRBV7-7 and TRBJ2-3, with a tentative D call TRBD2 (5 bases). Germline loops: CDR1 SSHAT, CDR2 FNYEAQ (reference sequence). The CDR3 sequence is 13 residues long. Trimming took 5 bases from V and 6 from J, leaving 12 bases between them. The CDR3 sequence: CASSLGRTDTQYF. The CDR3 DNA reads TGTGCCAGCAGCCTCGGACGGACTGATACGCAGTATTTT.

The table lists this clone with a few counts. DNA of the CDR3: TGTGCCAGCAGCCAAACAGGGGATGGTGGCTACACCTTC. The encoded protein is CASSQTGDGGYTF. J is TRBJ1-2 and V is TRBV16; 7 nucleotides align to TRBD1. The CDR3 is 13 amino acids. Germline CDR1 KGHSY, CDR2 FQNENV. The ends lost 2 bases at V and 7 bases at J; junction bases unmatched: 4.

The J gene is TRBJ2-5, the V gene TRBV4-2, with 10 nucleotides matching TRBD2. CDR1 is LGHNA, CDR2 YNFKEQ, per germline. This CDR3 contains 16 residues. After removal of 4 bases from V and 1 base from J, the junction contained 6 bases not matched to a gene. As DNA, the CDR3 is TGTGCCAGCAGCCCCGAGCGGGGGGGGATCCAAGAGACCCAGTACTTC. Protein sequence: CASSPERGGIQETQYF.

This chain uses TRBV5-1 with TRBJ1-6; no firm D call. V shed 0 bases and J shed 7 bases, with 11 bases lying between them. The CDR3 covers 15 residues. Germline V gene sequence: CDR1 SGHRS, CDR2 YFSETQ. The CDR3: CASSLGSSRNSPLHF. The CDR3 DNA sequence: TGCGCCAGCAGCTTGGGCTCCTCTCGCAATTCACCCCTCCACTTT.

This clone appeared a few times. The rearrangement joins TRBV5-6 to TRBJ1-4, with 7 positions matching TRBD1. CDR3 size: 14 residues. The V and J ends lost 3 bases and 7 bases, in that order; junction bases with no gene match: 6. In germline, CDR1 is SGHDT, CDR2 YYEEEE. In DNA form, the CDR3 reads TGTGCCAGCAGCTCCAGGGGGTTTTCTGAAAAACTGTTTTTT. This codes for CASSSRGFSEKLFF.